Listed here are 9 T cell receptor beta chains from one sample, sequenced in a study of T cells in tumors after PD-1 blockade. Data came from immunoSEQ multiplex PCR; TCRdb stores just in-frame clones and leaves some out. Altogether about 20,000 clones are present, around 80% being singletons, with the ten largest covering approximately 25%. The sample here was PBMCs, taken before anti-PD-1 treatment. Every receptor here comes from a human donor with basal cell carcinoma.

This clone was detected only once. V is TRBV5-1 and J is TRBJ2-1; 8 bases map to TRBD2. Germline values: CDR1 SGHRS, CDR2 YFSETQ. After removal of 2 bases from V and 7 bases from J, the junction contained 8 bases not matched to a gene. This CDR3 is 15 amino acids long. The CDR3 loop reads CASSFSGTSVNEQFF. Here the CDR3 DNA reads TGCGCCAGCAGCTTCTCCGGGACTAGTGTGAATGAGCAGTTCTTC.

This sequence joins TRBV7-9 and TRBJ1-5, with 9 bases fitting TRBD1. This CDR3 is built from 16 residues. V gave up 1 base and J gave up 11 bases; unmatched junction bases: 12. CDR1 is SEHNR and CDR2 is FQNEAQ in the germline V gene (reference sequence). CDR3: CASSLGTGAGSSAQHF. The CDR3 coding sequence is TGTGCCAGCAGCTTAGGGACAGGGGCCGGGTCGTCGGCCCAGCATTTT. The complete variable domain, with remaining parts taken from reference TRBV7-9 and TRBJ1-5, reads DTGVSQNPRHKITKRGQNVTFRCDPISEHNRLYWYRQTLGQGPEFLTYFQNEAQLEKSRLLSDRFSAERPKGSFSTLEIQRTEQGDSAMYLCASSLGTGAGSSAQHFGDGTRLSIL.

The chain employs TRBV12-5 and TRBJ2-5; 8 bases fit TRBD2. The germline V gene encodes CDR1 LGHNT and CDR2 FRNRAP. The CDR3 consists of 16 residues. V lost 3 bases to trimming and J lost 4 bases; unmatched junction nucleotides: 10. DNA for the CDR3: TGTGCTAGTGGTTTCGGACCGGGACTAGTGGGAGAGACCCAGTACTTC. Translated, it gives CASGFGPGLVGETQYF.

CDR3 protein: CASSPWDRGDTQYF. The CDR3 DNA sequence: TGTGCCAGCAGCCCGTGGGACAGGGGGGATACGCAGTATTTT. The gene calls are TRBV7-9 and TRBJ2-3; 11 bases are shared with TRBD1. Germline lookup yields CDR1 SEHNR and CDR2 FQNEAQ (reference sequence). V lost 5 bases, J lost 6 bases, and 4 bases stayed unmatched. The CDR3 has 14 residues. Complete variable domain (other parts from reference TRBV7-9 and TRBJ2-3): DTGVSQNPRHKITKRGQNVTFRCDPISEHNRLYWYRQTLGQGPEFLTYFQNEAQLEKSRLLSDRFSAERPKGSFSTLEIQRTEQGDSAMYLCASSPWDRGDTQYFGPGTRLTVL.

Turning to this clone: Within the sample, other DNA sequences also encode this same CDR3. J is TRBJ2-1 and V is TRBV2, with D tentatively TRBD2 (7 bases). CDR1 is SNHLY and CDR2 is FYNNEI in the germline V gene. V was shortened by 11 bases and J by 0 bases, with 29 bases between the two germline ends. CDR3 length: 19 amino acids. CDR3 nucleotides: TGTGCCCGCTGTGACGGGTGGGCGGGGGCGGGGAGCTCCTACAATGAGCAGTTCTTC. Its translation: CARCDGWAGAGSSYNEQFF.

This clone ranks as medium-sized. This rearrangement joins TRBV10-3 to TRBJ2-5, with 7 bases fitting TRBD1. Per the germline V gene, CDR1 is ENHRY and CDR2 is SYGVKD. The V segment lost 1 base and the J segment 1 base; nucleotides outside the gene matches: 3. CDR3 length equals 15 residues. The CDR3 region has the DNA TGTGCCATCAGTGAGTTCGGGACAGTCCAAGAGACCCAGTACTTC. Amino acids: CAISEFGTVQETQYF.

The chain joins TRBV3-1 (or the pseudogene TRBV3-2) to TRBJ2-5; unclear D gene. This CDR3 is built from 13 residues. Germline CDR1 reads LGHDT; CDR2 reads YNNKEL (reference sequence). Trimming left V 4 bases short and J 8 bases short, with 14 bases between. The CDR3 loop reads CASSPQARSTQYF. In DNA, the CDR3 is TGTGCCAGCAGCCCCCAAGCGCGCTCAACCCAGTACTTC.

This clone was seen a single time. The chain couples TRBV2 to TRBJ2-3, with D perhaps TRBD1 or TRBD2 (5 bases each). Germline values: CDR1 SNHLY, CDR2 FYNNEI. This CDR3 is built from 15 residues. Deletions cut 7 bases from V and 1 base from J, with 15 bases between. CDR3 sequence reads: CASKEGRGGTDTQYF. The CDR3 DNA sequence: TGTGCCAGCAAAGAGGGTAGGGGCGGCACAGATACGCAGTATTTT.

This clone was seen only once. The chain has TRBV5-1 and TRBJ2-7; D not resolved. The ends were cut back, 0 bases at V and 1 base at J, with 5 bases in the middle. Germline values: CDR1 SGHRS, CDR2 YFSETQ. The CDR3 is 13 residues long. CDR3 in amino acids: CASSLDNSYEQYF. CDR3 DNA sequence: TGCGCCAGCAGCTTGGACAATTCCTACGAGCAGTACTTC.